The present T cell receptor beta chain was sequenced within a study of shared clonotypes between healthy human individuals. About the research overall: Aged between 18 and 49, the donors were a couple of women and a few men.

CDR3 length: 16 amino acids. V shed 5 bases, J shed 3 bases, and the junction held 8 bases outside the gene matches. Germline loops: CDR1 MDHEN, CDR2 SYDVKM. A split of CD4+ cells into CD45RA+ naive and CD45RA-negative memory subsets was performed. This clone appeared a single time. Per the study methods: Junction-only immunoSEQ sequences carried no quality scores, so filtering differed. TCRdb's copy holds only in-frame clones and misses some; the assay was immunoSEQ multiplex PCR. That table gives V, J and clone size, and the DNA gave D and trimming. Of 2.3 million or so clones listed, approximately 95% were seen once; the top ten hold about 0.39%.

V and J are TRBV28 and TRBJ2-2; the match to TRBD2 covers 8 bases. This receptor was identified in a man aged 18 to 30 in good health. Some clones in this sample may be carry-over from other donors' samples. The sequencing input was naive CD4+ T cells from PBMCs. The subset denotes: CD45RA+ positively selected. The CDR3 sequence: CASSPGGTRDTGELFF. CDR3 DNA: TGTGCCAGCAGTCCGGGAGGGACTAGGGACACCGGGGAGCTGTTTTTT.